The 18 T cell receptor beta chains below all came from one sample that was sequenced in a study of siplizumab effects on memory and regulatory T cells. The protocol was immunoSEQ multiplex PCR, while the TCRdb copy is restricted to in-frame clones and leaves out a portion. The repertoire consists of about 50,000 clones, with 93% occurring once and the leading ten covering 17%. Specimen: CD8+ T cells sorted from blood. The receptors here all came from a human donor in good health.

The chain couples TRBV29-1 to TRBJ2-5; TRBD2 might be the D (5 bases). The CDR3 runs 14 residues. Trimming stripped 2 bases from V and 9 bases from J, with 19 bases between. Germline loops: CDR1 SQVTM, CDR2 ANQGSEA. CDR3 DNA: TGCAGCGTTGAACCCGGGTCGGGGATGTTAGCCCAGTACTTC. Its translation: CSVEPGSGMLAQYF.

This chain joins TRBV5-1 and TRBJ2-1, with 10 bases matching TRBD1. CDR1 SGHRS and CDR2 YFSETQ come from the germline V gene. CDR3 length: 16 residues. After removal of 0 bases from V and 6 bases from J, the junction contained 6 bases not matched to a gene. CDR3 DNA: TGCGCCAGCAGCTTGGCCGGGACAGGGGCGACCAATGAGCAGTTCTTC. This sequence encodes CASSLAGTGATNEQFF.

This clone has a single count. The J gene is TRBJ2-1, the V gene TRBV9, with TRBD2 identical over 14 bases. This CDR3 is 15 amino acids long. Germline CDR1 and CDR2: SGDLS and YYNGEE. With 0 bases clipped from V and 8 bases from J, the junction kept 1 base outside the gene matches. This chain's CDR3 is CASSVEGLAGDEQFF. The CDR3, as DNA: TGTGCCAGCAGCGTAGAGGGACTAGCGGGAGATGAGCAGTTCTTC.

The rearrangement joins TRBV7-9 to TRBJ1-4; D unresolved. The CDR3 covers 13 residues. The germline V gene encodes CDR1 SEHNR and CDR2 FQNEAQ (reference sequence). V shed 3 bases and J shed 4 bases, with 6 bases lying between them. The CDR3: CASSFEHNEKLFF. CDR3 bases: TGTGCCAGCAGCTTTGAGCATAATGAAAAACTGTTTTTT.

The J gene is TRBJ1-4, the V gene TRBV10-2; D is uncertain. The length of the CDR3 is 13 residues. The V gene lost 4 bases and the J gene lost 7 bases, with 10 bases spanning the gap. Germline V gene sequence: CDR1 WSHSY, CDR2 SAAADI. The CDR3 spells CASSGPEGEKLFF. The CDR3 nucleotides are TGCGCCAGCAGTGGGCCAGAGGGTGAAAAACTGTTTTTT.

This chain links TRBV29-1 with TRBJ2-1, with D perhaps matching TRBD1 or TRBD2 (5 bases each). The CDR3 has 16 residues. From germline, CDR1 is SQVTM and CDR2 ANQGSEA. Trimming left V 0 bases short and J 2 bases short, with 14 bases between. In DNA form, the CDR3 reads TGCAGCGTTGAAGAAGGGCTAGGGACGACCTACAATGAGCAGTTCTTC. Protein sequence: CSVEEGLGTTYNEQFF.

The chain links TRBV27 to TRBJ2-7; D is unclear. CDR1 is MNHEY and CDR2 is SMNVEV in the germline V gene (reference sequence). Trimming took 7 bases from V and 5 from J, leaving 15 bases between them. The CDR3 contains 13 residues. CDR3 bases: TGTGCCAGCATGGGGTGGAATGGCAACGAGCAGTACTTC. Translating it yields CASMGWNGNEQYF.

The chain carries TRBV9 and TRBJ2-5; 9 bases are shared with TRBD2. With 5 bases clipped from V and 2 bases from J, the junction kept 16 bases outside the gene matches. CDR1 SGDLS and CDR2 YYNGEE come from the germline V gene. The CDR3 sequence is 18 residues long. CDR3 nucleotides: TGTGCCAGCAGTTTCCCCGCCCAGCGGGAGGAACCACAAGAGACCCAGTACTTC. Its translation: CASSFPAQREEPQETQYF.

The chain employs TRBV30 and TRBJ2-3; TRBD2 matches at 16 bases. The V gene's germline CDR1 is GTSNPN and CDR2 SVGIG (reference sequence). This CDR3 has 20 residues. V lost 2 bases and J lost 4; bases outside the gene matches: 15. DNA of the CDR3: TGTGCCTGGAGTCCGATTCCGGGACTAGCGGGAGGGCGGTTTTCAGATACGCAGTATTTT. Translation gives CAWSPIPGLAGGRFSDTQYF. Full variable domain (remainder filled in from reference TRBV30 and TRBJ2-3): SQTIHQWPATLVQPVGSPLSLECTVEGTSNPNLYWYRQAAGRGLQLLFYSVGIGQISSEVPQNLSASRPQDRQFILSSKKLLLSDSGFYLCAWSPIPGLAGGRFSDTQYFGPGTRLTVL.

This chain joins TRBV11-2 and TRBJ2-7, with D possibly matching TRBD1 (7 bases). Germline V gene lookup returns CDR1 SGHAT and CDR2 FQNNGV. This CDR3 is 13 amino acids long. V lost 5 bases and J lost 3, with 11 bases in between. The CDR3 coding sequence is TGTGCCAGCAGCGCGGGACAGAACTACGAGCAGTACTTC. Protein product: CASSAGQNYEQYF.

This chain joins TRBV19 and TRBJ2-5, with D uncertain. Per the germline V gene, CDR1 is LNHDA and CDR2 is SQIVND (reference sequence). Trimming pared 0 bases from V and 3 bases from J, leaving 5 bases between. The CDR3 has 13 amino acids. The DNA for the CDR3 is TGTGCCAGTAGTATAGACTCAGAAGAGACCCAGTACTTC. Amino acid sequence: CASSIDSEETQYF.

V gene TRBV7-3 combines with J gene TRBJ2-2; 12 nucleotides agree with TRBD2. CDR1 and CDR2 from the germline V gene are SGHTA and FQGTGA. The V segment lost 5 bases and the J segment 5 bases; nucleotides outside the gene matches: 3. The CDR3 is 15 amino acids. Here the CDR3 reads CASSLTSGRTGELFF. The CDR3 DNA sequence: TGTGCCAGCAGCCTTACTAGCGGGAGGACCGGGGAGCTGTTTTTT.

The gene calls are TRBV5-4 and TRBJ2-7, with TRBD2 matching over 7 bases. Germline CDR1 reads SGHNT; CDR2 reads YYREEE (reference sequence). The trim removed 2 bases at V and 4 bases at J, leaving 9 bases unmatched. The CDR3 sequence is 15 residues long. This chain's CDR3 is CASSFAGTIGYEQYF. In DNA, the CDR3 is TGTGCCAGCAGCTTCGCCGGGACTATCGGGTACGAGCAGTACTTC.

The chain uses TRBV7-6 and TRBJ1-1, with D unresolved. Trimming pared 4 bases from V and 4 bases from J, leaving 10 bases between. The germline V gene encodes CDR1 SGHVS and CDR2 FNYEAQ. CDR3 length equals 13 residues. The CDR3, as DNA: TGTGCCAGCAGCTCCGGAATATTCACTGAAGCTTTCTTT. It is translated as CASSSGIFTEAFF.

V and J are TRBV27 and TRBJ1-4, with D perhaps matching TRBD1 (5 bases). CDR1 and CDR2 (germline): MNHEY, SMNVEV (reference sequence). V gave up 2 bases and J gave up 7 bases, with 11 bases separating them. This CDR3 comprises 14 residues. The CDR3 here is CASSLIGGGEKLFF. CDR3 sequence (DNA): TGTGCCAGCAGTTTAATTGGGGGAGGTGAAAAACTGTTTTTT.

The V and J genes are TRBV4-1 and TRBJ2-1, with 8 bases that match TRBD1. From germline, CDR1 is MGHRA and CDR2 YSYEKL. V shed 4 bases and J 12 bases; nucleotides not matched to a gene: 17. The CDR3 totals 16 residues. The CDR3 sequence: CASSLRTGYKSDRQFF. DNA for the CDR3: TGCGCCAGCAGCCTCCGGACAGGGTATAAATCAGATCGGCAGTTCTTC.

The J gene is TRBJ2-1, the V gene TRBV9; 10 bases match TRBD1. The CDR3 has 17 residues. The germline CDR1 and CDR2 sequences are SGDLS and YYNGEE. V was clipped by 4 bases and J by 3 bases; unmatched bases: 10. The CDR3 spells CASSISSGTGVYNEQFF. In DNA, the CDR3 is TGTGCCAGCAGCATCTCGTCGGGGACAGGGGTCTACAATGAGCAGTTCTTC.

The CDR3 bases are TGTGCCAGCAGTACCCGGGACAGCGAACCCTACGAGCAGTACTTC. This sequence encodes CASSTRDSEPYEQYF. The chain recombines TRBV2 with TRBJ2-7, with 7 positions matching TRBD1. Germline V CDR1 and CDR2: SNHLY, FYNNEI. V gave up 5 bases and J gave up 2 bases; unmatched junction bases: 9. The CDR3 is 15 amino acids.